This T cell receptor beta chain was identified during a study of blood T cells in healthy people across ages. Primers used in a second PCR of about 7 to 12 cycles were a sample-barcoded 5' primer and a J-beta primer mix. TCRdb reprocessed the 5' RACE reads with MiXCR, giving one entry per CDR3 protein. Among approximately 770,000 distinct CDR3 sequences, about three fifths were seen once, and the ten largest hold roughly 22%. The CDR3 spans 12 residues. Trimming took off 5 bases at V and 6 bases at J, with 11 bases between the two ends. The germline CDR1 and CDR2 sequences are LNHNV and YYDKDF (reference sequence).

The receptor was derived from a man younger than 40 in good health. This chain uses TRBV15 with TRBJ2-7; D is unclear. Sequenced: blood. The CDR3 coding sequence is TGTGCCACCAGCGAGGACCTCGGCGAGCAGTACTTC. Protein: CATSEDLGEQYF.